Below are 26 T cell receptor beta chains sequenced from a single sample in a study of cytomegalovirus exposure and HLA in healthy donors. The study ran its PCR with 60 Vbeta and 13 Jbeta primers. Assay: immunoSEQ multiplex PCR; the TCRdb copy retains only in-frame clones and omits some. The sample contains 100,000 to 150,000 clones, about 78% of which appear only once. The sample consisted of PBMCs. The receptors originated from a female donor in good health and CMV-seronegative.

The sample holds a few counts of this clone. The genes are TRBV9 and TRBJ2-5, with D possibly being TRBD2 (6 bases). The length of the CDR3 is 13 residues. The germline gives CDR1 SGDLS, CDR2 YYNGEE. The germline V and J ends were trimmed by 4 bases and 7 bases, with 14 bases remaining between them. For the CDR3, the DNA is TGTGCCAGCAGCCTGAAGGGAGGTAGGACCCAGTACTTC. Amino acid sequence: CASSLKGGRTQYF.

The chain joins TRBV6-6 to TRBJ2-7; 10 bases fit TRBD1. The CDR3 loop spans 13 amino acids. Germline assignment: CDR1 MNHNY and CDR2 SVGAGI (reference sequence). Trimming cost V 6 bases and J 5 bases; bases outside gene matches: 4. The CDR3 reads CASRRDRGDEQYF. The CDR3 nucleotides read TGTGCCAGCAGACGGGACAGGGGTGACGAGCAGTACTTC.

J is TRBJ2-7 and V is TRBV11-3, with 7 bases matching TRBD1. The CDR3 has 15 amino acids. Germline CDR1 SGHNT, CDR2 YENEEA. Trimming took 5 bases from V and 4 from J; bases not matched to a gene: 11. CDR3 sequence (DNA): TGTGCCAGCAGCACAAGCCGGGACAGAGATTACGAGCAGTACTTC. Translation gives CASSTSRDRDYEQYF. The complete variable domain, with remaining parts taken from reference TRBV11-3 and TRBJ2-7, reads EAGVVQSPRYKIIEKKQPVAFWCNPISGHNTLYWYLQNLGQGPELLIRYENEEAVDDSQLPKDRFSAERLKGVDSTLKIQPAELGDSAVYLCASSTSRDRDYEQYFGPGTRLTVT.

For this clone: The germline gene is not matched at one end of the junction; a read error may be the cause. The gene calls are TRBV7-9 and TRBJ2-1; possible D gene TRBD2, 7 bases. CDR1 and CDR2 from the germline V gene are SEHNR and FQNEAQ (reference sequence). The CDR3 runs to 16 residues. The CDR3 reads CSSSLGGEDIAYEQFF. The CDR3 DNA reads TGTTCCAGCAGCTTAGGGGGGGAGGACATAGCATATGAGCAGTTCTTC.

The J gene is TRBJ2-2, the V gene TRBV7-2, with D possibly being TRBD1 (6 bases). Germline CDR1 and CDR2: SGHTA and FQGNSA. The CDR3 length is 13 residues. The V end lost 1 base, the J end lost 8 bases, and 8 bases lay between the germline ends. The CDR3 region has the DNA TGTGCCAGCAGCTTAGGGGGGCAGGGGGAGCTGTTTTTT. Its protein is CASSLGGQGELFF.

The chain has TRBV19 and TRBJ2-1; 8 bases are shared with TRBD2. Germline loops: CDR1 LNHDA, CDR2 SQIVND (reference sequence). The length of the CDR3 is 16 residues. Trimming removed 3 bases from V and 5 bases from J; junction bases left unmatched: 9. The CDR3 DNA follows: TGTGCCAGTAGTATTCTCCCAGCGGGAGCTCACAATGAGCAGTTCTTC. Its protein product is CASSILPAGAHNEQFF.

J is TRBJ2-1 and V is TRBV11-2; D remains unclear. This CDR3 has 12 amino acids. V lost 4 bases and J lost 8, with 9 bases in between. Germline CDR1 SGHAT, CDR2 FQNNGV. The CDR3 loop reads CASSYSPHEQFF. DNA for the CDR3: TGTGCCAGCAGCTACTCGCCCCATGAGCAGTTCTTC.

The chain recombines TRBV6-6 with TRBJ2-5, with 9 bases that match TRBD1. The DNA matches TRBJ2-7 better at its end, which makes the J call doubtful. Germline-derived CDR1 and CDR2 are MNHNY and SVGAGI (reference sequence). This CDR3 has 14 residues. CDR3 sequence (DNA): TGTGCCAGCAGTCGCGGGACAGGGAAATACGAGCAGTACTTC. Translation: CASSRGTGKYEQYF.

J is TRBJ2-1 and V is TRBV2; 8 nucleotides line up with TRBD2. The J segment lost 4 bases and the V segment lost 8 bases, leaving 4 bases of the junction unmatched. Germline CDR1 and CDR2: SNHLY and FYNNEI. The CDR3 has 13 residues. CDR3 sequence: CASQGTRYNEQFF. CDR3 nucleotides: TGTGCCAGCCAAGGGACTAGATACAATGAGCAGTTCTTC. Together with reference TRBV2 and TRBJ2-1, the CDR3 gives the full variable domain: EPEVTQTPSHQVTQMGQEVILRCVPISNHLYFYWYRQILGQKVEFLVSFYNNEISEKSEIFDDQFSVERPDGSNFTLKIRSTKLEDSAMYFCASQGTRYNEQFFGPGTRLTVL.

The chain carries TRBV6-1 and TRBJ2-7; 11 nucleotides align to TRBD2. Germline V gene sequence: CDR1 MNHNS, CDR2 SASEGT. The CDR3 runs 16 residues. J lost 7 bases, V lost 2 bases, and 10 bases had no gene match. The CDR3 is CASSEPSLAGAGEQYF. In nucleotides, the CDR3 is TGTGCCAGCAGTGAACCCTCACTAGCGGGAGCGGGAGAGCAGTACTTC.

V is TRBV4-1 and J is TRBJ1-5, with 8 bases that match TRBD1. The CDR3 has 16 amino acids. V lost 4 bases and J lost 2; bases outside the gene matches: 7. Per germline, CDR1 MGHRA and CDR2 YSYEKL. The CDR3 loop is CASSRTGTGGNQPQHF. The DNA for the CDR3 is TGCGCCAGCAGCCGTACCGGGACAGGAGGCAATCAGCCCCAGCATTTT.

V usage is TRBV19 and J usage is TRBJ2-1, with 8 bases that match TRBD2. With V trimmed by 3 bases and J by 7 bases, 8 bases remained unmatched. The CDR3 runs 15 residues. The germline V gene has CDR1 LNHDA and CDR2 SQIVND (reference sequence). In DNA form, the CDR3 reads TGTGCCAGTAGTATGGAGCGACTAGCGAGTAATGAGCAGTTCTTC. Translating it yields CASSMERLASNEQFF.

The rearrangement uses TRBV28 and TRBJ2-3; weak D call: TRBD2 (6 bases). Deletions cut 2 bases from V and 6 bases from J, with 6 bases between. The CDR3 runs to 12 residues. Germline CDR1 is MDHEN and CDR2 is SYDVKM. CDR3 sequence: CASSLGGDTQYF. The CDR3 DNA reads as TGTGCCAGCAGTTTAGGGGGGGATACGCAGTATTTT.

This rearrangement joins TRBV18 to TRBJ2-4; 7 bases are a match to TRBD1. From germline, CDR1 is KGHSH and CDR2 LQKENI. Trimming took 3 bases from V and 4 from J; bases not matched to a gene: 3. The length of the CDR3 is 14 residues. This CDR3 is CASSPSDRKNIQYF. The CDR3 nucleotides are TGTGCCAGCTCACCCTCGGACAGGAAAAACATTCAGTACTTC.

Only one count was recorded for this clone. V gene TRBV11-2 combines with J gene TRBJ2-2; D is uncertain. Germline lookup yields CDR1 SGHAT and CDR2 FQNNGV. Trimming shortened V by 4 bases and J by 2 bases, and 5 bases separated the two germline ends. This CDR3 region has 13 residues. In DNA, the CDR3 is TGTGCCAGCAGCTCAGGCAACACCGGGGAGCTGTTTTTT. This codes for CASSSGNTGELFF.

The V gene is TRBV7-3, the J gene TRBJ2-2; D is perhaps TRBD2 (5 bases). Germline-derived CDR1 and CDR2 are SGHTA and FQGTGA. Trimming stripped 6 bases from V and 1 base from J, with 9 bases between. This CDR3 is 14 amino acids long. As DNA, the CDR3 is TGTGCCAGCAGACACGGAGGGAACACCGGGGAGCTGTTTTTT. This codes for CASRHGGNTGELFF.

This chain uses TRBV27 with TRBJ1-1; 9 bases are a match to TRBD1. The length of the CDR3 is 15 residues. In germline, CDR1 is MNHEY, CDR2 SMNVEV (reference sequence). J was trimmed by 3 bases and V by 5 bases; bases with no gene match: 7. The DNA of the CDR3 is TGTGCCAGCAGTACGTGGACAGGGGTGTACACTGAAGCTTTCTTT. It yields the protein CASSTWTGVYTEAFF.

V usage is TRBV29-1 and J usage is TRBJ2-3, with 10 bases that match TRBD2. The trim removed 6 bases at V and 0 bases at J, leaving 6 bases unmatched. CDR1 is SQVTM, CDR2 ANQGSEA, per germline. The CDR3 loop spans 15 amino acids. CDR3 DNA sequence: TGCAGCGTCGGACTAGCGGCCACTAGCACAGATACGCAGTATTTT. It is translated as CSVGLAATSTDTQYF.

The chain has TRBV5-1 and TRBJ1-1; no definite D call. There are 13 residues in the CDR3. From germline, CDR1 is SGHRS and CDR2 YFSETQ. Trimming shortened V by 2 bases and J by 4 bases, and 9 bases separated the two germline ends. CDR3 sequence reads: CASSFGPATEAFF. The CDR3 DNA follows: TGCGCCAGCAGCTTTGGGCCTGCCACTGAAGCTTTCTTT.

In this sample, this clone turned up once. The chain employs TRBV4-1 and TRBJ2-1, with 10 nucleotides matching TRBD1. V shed 5 bases, J shed 8 bases, and the junction held 6 bases outside the gene matches. The CDR3 is 14 amino acids. From germline, CDR1 is MGHRA and CDR2 YSYEKL. The CDR3 loop reads CASSTRQGAHEQFF. The CDR3 bases are TGCGCCAGCAGCACTCGACAGGGGGCGCATGAGCAGTTCTTC.

This sequence joins TRBV21-1 and TRBJ2-1; the D call TRBD2 from the table was never checked on the DNA. TRBV21-1 is marked as a pseudogene. This CDR3 has 13 amino acids. The DNA for the CDR3 is TGTGCCAGCAGGCGGGGCGCCAACAATGAGCAGTTCTTC. Its protein product is CASRRGANNEQFF.

This clone was found a few times. J is TRBJ1-5 and V is TRBV19; no definite D call. The CDR3 spans 12 residues. Trimming removed 8 bases at V and 4 bases at J, with 9 bases between. CDR1 and CDR2 (germline): LNHDA, SQIVND (reference sequence). The CDR3 DNA follows: TGTGCCAGTGGCGGAGCAAATCAGCCCCAGCATTTT. Translation: CASGGANQPQHF.

The genes are TRBV5-1 and TRBJ2-7; TRBD2 aligns across 8 bases. Germline V lookup: CDR1 SGHRS, CDR2 YFSETQ. The J segment lost 0 bases and the V segment lost 5 bases, leaving 7 bases of the junction unmatched. CDR3 length equals 15 residues. Written as DNA, the CDR3 is TGCGCCAGCAGTCTTACTAGCGGCTTCTCCTACGAGCAGTACTTC. Translation: CASSLTSGFSYEQYF.

The gene calls are TRBV5-4 and TRBJ2-1; possibly TRBD1 for D (5 bases). Trimming pared 0 bases from V and 8 bases from J, leaving 12 bases between. Germline CDR1 is SGHNT and CDR2 is YYREEE (reference sequence). The CDR3 runs 14 residues. CDR3 protein: CASSLAVGADEQFF. CDR3 bases: TGTGCCAGCAGCTTGGCCGTAGGGGCCGATGAGCAGTTCTTC.

The rearrangement uses TRBV2 and TRBJ1-5; D remains ambiguous. CDR1 is SNHLY, CDR2 FYNNEI, per germline. The CDR3 is 15 amino acids. The germline V and J ends were trimmed by 3 bases and 6 bases, with 15 bases remaining between them. DNA of the CDR3: TGTGCCAGCAGTGACAGCAACCCGAGCGCTCAGCCCCAGCATTTT. Its translation: CASSDSNPSAQPQHF.

The DNA for the CDR3 is TGCGCCAGCAGCCCCGAGACAGGGAGCTATGGCTACACCTTC. Its translation: CASSPETGSYGYTF. The genes are TRBV4-1 and TRBJ1-2; 7 positions agree with TRBD1. Germline V lookup: CDR1 MGHRA, CDR2 YSYEKL. The trim removed 4 bases at V and 4 bases at J, leaving 6 bases unmatched. CDR3 length: 14 amino acids.